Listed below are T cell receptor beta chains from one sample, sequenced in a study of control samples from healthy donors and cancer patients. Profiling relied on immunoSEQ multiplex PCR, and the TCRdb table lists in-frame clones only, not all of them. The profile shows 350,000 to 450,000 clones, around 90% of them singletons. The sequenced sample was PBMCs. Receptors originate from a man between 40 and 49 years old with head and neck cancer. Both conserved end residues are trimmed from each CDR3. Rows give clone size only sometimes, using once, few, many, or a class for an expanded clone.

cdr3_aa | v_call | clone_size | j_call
ASSSPGQGGYT | TRBV28 | . | TRBJ1-2
ASSLWVDTQY | TRBV28 | . | TRBJ2-3
ASSGSGGSNQPQH | TRBV11-2 | once | TRBJ1-5
ASSQDLQGYGYT | TRBV3-1/TRBV3-2 | . | TRBJ1-2
SVGTVNYGYT | TRBV29-1 | . | TRBJ1-2
ASSIRQGSYEQY | TRBV19 | . | TRBJ2-7
ASSLTGLVYEQY | TRBV3-1/TRBV3-2 | . | TRBJ2-7
ASSVGPSGSIYEQY | TRBV9 | . | TRBJ2-7
ASGGQITDTQY | TRBV5-1 | . | TRBJ2-3
SVQRGRDRGTDTQY | TRBV29-1 | . | TRBJ2-3
ASSLGKAPAYEQY | TRBV7-6 | . | TRBJ2-7
ASSDPRQPRREKLF | TRBV6-1 | . | TRBJ1-4
ASSYSFQGAGEQF | TRBV6-5 | . | TRBJ2-1
ASSSTGAGSPLH | TRBV13 | . | TRBJ1-6
ASSYRAENTGELF | TRBV7-3 | . | TRBJ2-2
ASSLLTRGGTEAF | TRBV4-1 | . | TRBJ1-1
ASSIDRGETQY | TRBV19 | . | TRBJ2-5
ASSEGVRAGELF | TRBV11-2 | . | TRBJ2-2
SASRERSYNSPLH | TRBV20-1 | . | TRBJ1-6
ASSQFIQGGRQETQY | TRBV23-1 | . | TRBJ2-5
ASSLPQGARTEAF | TRBV28 | . | TRBJ1-1
ASSHPKGPAKSEQY | TRBV4-1 | . | TRBJ2-7
AISGGTGALNYGYT | TRBV10-3 | . | TRBJ1-2
ASSYLKGSGEQY | TRBV6-6 | . | TRBJ2-7
ASLNIRVSLNEQF | TRBV18 | . | TRBJ2-1
ASSSTLLNTGELF | TRBV5-1 | once | TRBJ2-2
AISESPGPGSNQPQH | TRBV10-3 | once | TRBJ1-5
ASTPGQSVYGYT | TRBV6-5 | . | TRBJ1-2
ASSLRAYEQY | TRBV28 | . | TRBJ2-7
AASGTGVTEAF | TRBV27 | . | TRBJ1-1
ASSLKLGSGTDTQY | TRBV5-6 | . | TRBJ2-3
ASSPPGQANEQF | TRBV7-9 | . | TRBJ2-1
ASSPSVRGYT | TRBV28 | few | TRBJ1-2
ASTTAPGPSGEQF | TRBV3-1/TRBV3-2 | . | TRBJ2-1
ASGGTGDEKLF | TRBV28 | . | TRBJ1-4
ASSQSASGNGEAQY | TRBV3-1/TRBV3-2 | . | TRBJ2-5
ASSQDLIRGRESNQPQH | TRBV4-3 | . | TRBJ1-5
ASSTGTGDSGELF | TRBV6-5 | . | TRBJ2-2
ASSLVVPNTEAF | TRBV5-6 | . | TRBJ1-1
ASSISTANTEAF | TRBV19 | . | TRBJ1-1
ASGLGGAAGNTIY | TRBV12-5 | once | TRBJ1-3
ASSLAGTTYNEQF | TRBV11-3 | . | TRBJ2-1
ASRGGTTQY | TRBV12-3/TRBV12-4 | . | TRBJ2-3
ASSHLDAEWY | TRBV3-1/TRBV3-2 | . | TRBJ2-4
ASSVSWDRGNENIQY | TRBV9 | once | TRBJ2-4
ASSLRGRNSPLH | TRBV5-6 | . | TRBJ1-6
ASRRREVAGNTIY | TRBV19 | . | TRBJ1-3
ASSPGRGDYT | TRBV6-5 | . | TRBJ1-2
ASSFPRMETQY | TRBV5-4 | . | TRBJ2-5
ASSLVHQGALGEKLF | TRBV7-9 | . | TRBJ1-4
ASRPQGLAGAF | TRBV27 | . | TRBJ1-1
AISARGTSGRINEQF | TRBV10-3 | once | TRBJ2-1
ASSLDAGGSPLH | TRBV5-6 | . | TRBJ1-6